A selection of T cell receptor beta chains follows, all from one sample in a study of blood T cell repertoires in COVID-19. The protocol was immunoSEQ multiplex PCR, while the TCRdb copy is restricted to in-frame clones and leaves out a portion. The sample yields approximately 300,000 clones, 85% seen once. The sequencing input was PBMCs or T cells enriched from blood (not recorded which). All receptors derive from a young woman who had been exposed to COVID-19. Both conserved end residues are part of each CDR3. The order of the fields is J gene, clone size, V gene, D gene, CDR3 DNA, CDR3 protein. D genes are given only for firm matches. Not every row has a clone size; where given, it reads once, few, many or a size class.

TRBJ2-5 - TRBV4-1 TRBD1 TGCGCCAGCAGCAGACAGGGGACCCAAGAGACCCAGTACTTC CASSRQGTQETQYF
TRBJ1-4 - TRBV7-2 - TGTGCCAGCAGCTTAGTCTCCCCAGATGAAAAACTGTTTTTT CASSLVSPDEKLFF
TRBJ2-3 - TRBV4-1 TRBD2 TGCGCCAGCAGCCGGAAAGCGGGAGGGCCGGCGTCCCAAACAGATACGCAGTATTTT CASSRKAGGPASQTDTQYF
TRBJ1-1 - TRBV12-3/TRBV12-4 - TGTGCCAGCAGCCAAACTAGGAACACTGAAGCTTTCTTT CASSQTRNTEAFF
TRBJ1-3 - TRBV6-6 - TGTGCCAGCAGGCTTTTAGGGGGAAGTAGTGGAAACACCATATATTTT CASRLLGGSSGNTIYF
TRBJ1-6 once TRBV21-1 - TGTGCCAGCAGCAAGCCCAGGCAGGTAAGGTCACCCCTCCACTTT CASSKPRQVRSPLHF
TRBJ2-1 - TRBV15 - TGTGCCACCAGCAGAGATCCGGGTAGCCATTTCGTCGGAGGTGAGCAGTTCTTC CATSRDPGSHFVGGEQFF
TRBJ1-2 - TRBV7-9 - TGTGCCAGCAGCTTAGAGGGCAGCGGTGGGGGCTACACCTTC CASSLEGSGGGYTF
TRBJ2-5 - TRBV7-6 - TGTGCCAGCAGCCCCGGGGGGCGGGAGACCCAGTACTTC CASSPGGRETQYF
TRBJ1-5 - TRBV28 - TGTGCCAGCAGTTTACCTGGGGCAGATTATAGCAATCAGCCCCAGCATTTT CASSLPGADYSNQPQHF
TRBJ2-1 - TRBV6-1 TRBD1 TGTGCCAGCAGTGAAGTGCCCGGACAGGGCCCCAATGAGCAGTTCTTC CASSEVPGQGPNEQFF
TRBJ1-5 - TRBV19 TRBD1 TGTGCCAGTAGTGAGGACAGGGCATCTGGTCAGCCCCAGCATTTT CASSEDRASGQPQHF
TRBJ2-3 - TRBV9 TRBD2 TGTGCCAGCAGCCCGCGGACTAGCGGGATTAGCACAGATACGCAGTATTTT CASSPRTSGISTDTQYF
TRBJ2-7 - TRBV2 - TGTGCCAGCAGTGACGGGACACTCTCCTACGAGCAGTACTTC CASSDGTLSYEQYF
TRBJ1-2 - TRBV30 - TGTGCCTGGAGTCAAACTAACTATGGCTACACCTTC CAWSQTNYGYTF
TRBJ2-5 - TRBV19 TRBD2 TGTGCCAGTAGGATTACGGGAGGGCCCGAGACCCAGTACTTC CASRITGGPETQYF
TRBJ2-1 - TRBV7-9 - TGTGCCAGCAGCCCGACGGAGAGCTCCTACAATGAGCAGTTCTTC CASSPTESSYNEQFF